This TCR beta chain is from a study of T cell responses to AZD1222 COVID-19 vaccine. Study-level points and caveats: Reports indicate that nearly half of spike-specific TCRs are directed at unmutated variant regions. The donor group comprised mostly white British people and more females; the analysis possibly underestimated clonal diversity. Spike-specific TCR breadth and depth went up after people got two AZD1222 doses.

Germline V lookup: CDR1 LGHDT, CDR2 YNNKEL (reference sequence). This CDR3 is built from 14 residues. Between the trimmed V and J ends, which lost 0 bases and 6 bases, there was a span of 11 bases. Of note for this clone: No antigen is known for it.

Profiled with immunoSEQ multiplex PCR; TCRdb holds only in-frame clones, not every one. The data show under 200,000 clones, roughly 92% seen once. This chain links TRBV3-1 (or the pseudogene TRBV3-2) with TRBJ1-2, with a tentative D call TRBD1 (5 bases). This sequence originates from an adult in good health. The sequences come from peripheral blood, collected on day 0 of AZD1222 vaccination. The CDR3 coding sequence is TGTGCCAGCAGCCAAGAAGGGGACGGCGATGGCTACACCTTC. As protein: CASSQEGDGDGYTF.